This entry concerns a single T cell receptor beta chain. Its antigen remains undetermined. No base quality values were provided; no much bigger clone lies one nucleotide off. Including cysteine and phenylalanine, the CDR3 has 14 amino acids. The read is trimmed to its CDR3 DNA, 42 bases read in frame from base 1. The junction carries 7 bases between V and J, which are trimmed by 0 bases and 2 bases respectively. CDR1 MNHEY and CDR2 SVGAGI are derived from the germline V gene. This specimen belongs to a study of blood T cell repertoires in COVID-19 (dated by TCRdb to about 2020). Study-wide context: Samples from collaborators originated in the United States, Italy and Spain and spanned both the acute and convalescent phases of COVID-19. The prospective study material was composed of cDNA or gDNA derived from T cells, B-cell-depleted T cells, or PBMCs. The dataset comprised deeply sampled blood TCRbeta repertoires from subjects exposed to, actively infected with, or recovered from COVID-19. The repertoires were released in a freely available public database meant as a resource for research on the immune response to SARS-CoV-2. The samples were drawn from two sources: the first 160 participants of the ongoing ImmuneRACE study, and fewer than 1,500 subjects contributed by 6 global collaborators. The sample metadata nearly always contained a de-identified subject ID, COVID-19 status, age in years and sex. Where HLA class I and class II types were available, the types were taken from metadata supplied by the sample provider, not from assay-based typing. Here is what the overall study found, with its caveats: How much clinical and demographic metadata was included differed by source and by participant, and the metadata was provided uncurated.

Each collaborating institution followed its own protocols to collect whole blood in K2EDTA tubes. For TCRbeta analysis, collaborators shipped samples in one of three forms: frozen whole blood, isolated PBMCs, or DNA extracted from either of those sample types. The immunoSEQ Assay, a bias-controlled multiplex PCR, was used to amplify TCRbeta CDR3 regions from genomic DNA. The authors' pipeline ran thus. Within the assay, amplification of reference gene primers was used to estimate how many nucleated cells each sample contained. To quantify the absolute abundance of each unique TCRbeta CDR3 rearrangement, sequence reads were collapsed and filtered. For each sample, productive Simpson clonality was calculated as the square root of Simpson's diversity index across productive rearrangements. The clones in this table, taken by TCRdb from immuneACCESS, are in-frame only. Not every clone is retained; where verified, under half of the shortfall comes from an unresolved V gene, and the cause of the rest is unknown. V and J calls and clone size are as listed in that table; D and trimming were resolved from the DNA. This sample comprises about 38,000 clones, 87% of them detected only once. In total, the top ten clones hold approximately 7.3% of the sample.

The V and J segments used are TRBV6-5 and TRBJ1-1; too little of a D gene remains to name it. Source material: peripheral blood. This TCR was recovered from a human donor in a cohort sampled during active COVID-19. CDR3 reads: CASSYSTLNTEAFF. Read as DNA, the sequence is TGTGCCAGCAGTTACTCGACTCTTAACACTGAAGCTTTCTTT.